This T cell receptor (beta chain) emerged from a study of T cells expressing NK-cell markers. TCRdb re-analyzed the 5' RACE reads; it lists each CDR3 protein once, without DNA. The table lists some 440,000 distinct CDR3 sequences. With regard to this clonotype: Its antigen is unidentified.

Findings of the study overall: Whether the expanded NKG2C+ T cell clones recognized HCMV remained unclear.

Germline V gives CDR1 SGHRS, CDR2 YFSETQ. The CDR3 runs to 15 residues. The TCR was taken from a woman in her fifties or sixties in good health. This sequence joins TRBV5-1 and TRBJ2-3; the TRBD2 assignment by TCRdb is unverifiable without DNA. The specimen sequenced was blood T cells: a sorted CD56 or NKG2C T cell subset, CD4+ or CD8+ T cells, or bulk PBMC T cells (not recorded which). The CDR3 loop reads CASRASSHIADTQYF.